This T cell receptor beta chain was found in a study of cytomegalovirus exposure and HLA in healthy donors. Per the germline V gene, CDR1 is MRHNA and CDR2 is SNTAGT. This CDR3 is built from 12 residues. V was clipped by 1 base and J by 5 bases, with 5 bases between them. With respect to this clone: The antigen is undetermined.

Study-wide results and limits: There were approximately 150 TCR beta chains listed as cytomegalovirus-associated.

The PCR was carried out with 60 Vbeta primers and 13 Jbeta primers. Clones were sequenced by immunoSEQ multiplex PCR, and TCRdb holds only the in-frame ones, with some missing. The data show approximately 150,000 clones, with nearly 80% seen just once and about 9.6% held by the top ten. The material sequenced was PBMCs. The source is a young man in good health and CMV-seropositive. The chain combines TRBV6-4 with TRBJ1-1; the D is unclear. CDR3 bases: TGTGCCAGCAGTGACTACTATACTGAAGCTTTCTTT. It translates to CASSDYYTEAFF.